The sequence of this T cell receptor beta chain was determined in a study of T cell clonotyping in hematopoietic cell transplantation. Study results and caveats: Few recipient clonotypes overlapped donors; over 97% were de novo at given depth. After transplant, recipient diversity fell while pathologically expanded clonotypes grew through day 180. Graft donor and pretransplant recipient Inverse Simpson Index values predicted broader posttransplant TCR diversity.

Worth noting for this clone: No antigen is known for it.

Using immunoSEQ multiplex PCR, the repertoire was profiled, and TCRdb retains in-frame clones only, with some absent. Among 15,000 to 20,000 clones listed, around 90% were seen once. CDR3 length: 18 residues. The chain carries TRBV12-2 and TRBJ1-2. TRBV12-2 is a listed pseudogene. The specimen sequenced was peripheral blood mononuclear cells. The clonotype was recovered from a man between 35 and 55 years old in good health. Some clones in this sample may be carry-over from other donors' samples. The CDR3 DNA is TGTGCAAGTCGCTTAGTTGGGGTCGGAGGCTTTACTAACTATGGCTACACCTTC. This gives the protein CASRLVGVGGFTNYGYTF.